The rows below give T cell receptor beta chains drawn from one sample of a study of blood T cell repertoires in COVID-19. Sequencing used immunoSEQ multiplex PCR; TCRdb keeps in-frame clones, though not all of them. Of 400,000 to 550,000 clones listed, roughly 85% are singletons. Input material: PBMCs or T cells enriched from blood (not recorded which). Receptors were obtained from a woman younger than 30 with acute COVID-19. Each CDR3 is given with its conserved first and last residue. The D gene is left open where the match is weak. The listing skips clone size in some rows; elsewhere it reads once, few, many or a size class.

TRBJ1-6,NA,NA,TRBV6-5,CASSGGLGNSPLHF,TGTGCCAGCTCCGGGGGGCTGGGGAATTCACCCCTCCACTTT
TRBJ1-2,NA,NA,TRBV3-1/TRBV3-2,CASSQDEGVSYGYTF,TGTGCCAGCAGCCAAGACGAGGGGGTTAGCTATGGCTACACCTTC
TRBJ1-2,NA,NA,TRBV5-4,CASSLQGTQLYGYTF,TGTGCCAGCAGCTTGCAGGGTACCCAACTCTATGGCTACACCTTC
TRBJ2-7,NA,NA,TRBV28,CASSYSYEQYF,TGTGCCAGCAGCTACAGCTACGAGCAGTACTTC
TRBJ2-5,NA,TRBD2,TRBV7-9,CASSHPTSGSQKETQYF,TGTGCCAGCAGTCACCCTACTAGCGGGTCCCAGAAGGAGACCCAGTACTTC
TRBJ1-2,NA,TRBD1,TRBV19,CATSTKGARGYTF,TGTGCCACATCCACCAAGGGGGCAAGAGGCTACACCTTC
TRBJ1-1,NA,NA,TRBV6-5,CASSYSRVLNTEAFF,TGTGCCAGCAGTTACTCGCGGGTTCTGAACACTGAAGCTTTCTTT
TRBJ2-1,NA,TRBD2,TRBV11-3,CASSNRGGQPSYNEQFF,TGTGCCAGCAGTAATCGGGGGGGCCAACCCTCCTACAATGAGCAGTTCTTC
TRBJ1-4,NA,TRBD1,TRBV5-4,CASSEGTGPQEKLFF,TGTGCCAGCAGCGAGGGGACAGGGCCCCAAGAAAAACTGTTTTTT
TRBJ2-7,NA,NA,TRBV27,CASSLGGPIPYEQYF,TGTGCCAGCAGTTTAGGGGGCCCTATCCCCTACGAGCAGTACTTC
TRBJ1-2,NA,NA,TRBV30,CAVKPLIVSYTF,TGTGCCGTGAAACCCCTGATAGTGAGCTACACCTTC
TRBJ1-2,NA,NA,TRBV19,CASSSDQRGYTF,TGTGCCAGTAGTTCGGATCAGAGGGGCTACACCTTC
TRBJ1-1,NA,NA,TRBV4-1,CASSQEGKGRMNTEAFF,TGCGCCAGCAGCCAAGAAGGAAAGGGGCGAATGAACACTGAAGCTTTCTTT
TRBJ1-2,NA,TRBD1,TRBV4-2,CASSQVTGGANGYTF,TGTGCCAGCAGCCAAGTTACAGGGGGCGCCAATGGCTACACCTTC
TRBJ1-2,NA,NA,TRBV12-3/TRBV12-4,CASSPSTGIGYTF,TGTGCCAGCAGTCCTTCGACAGGAATTGGCTACACCTTC
TRBJ1-5,NA,TRBD1,TRBV9,CASSHGTDYSNQPQHF,TGTGCCAGCAGCCACGGGACAGACTATAGCAATCAGCCCCAGCATTTT
TRBJ1-6,NA,NA,TRBV7-9,CASSSGQTYNSPLHF,TGTGCCAGCAGCTCCGGACAGACTTATAATTCACCCCTCCACTTT
TRBJ2-7,NA,TRBD1,TRBV2,CASSWDRGYEQYF,TGTGCCAGCAGTTGGGACAGGGGGTACGAGCAGTACTTC
TRBJ2-5,NA,NA,TRBV15,CATSRGASRPYQETQYF,TGTGCCACCAGCAGAGGTGCTAGCCGCCCGTACCAAGAGACCCAGTACTTC
TRBJ1-5,NA,NA,TRBV5-8,CASSLRVRGNQPQHF,TGTGCCAGCAGCTTACGAGTCCGGGGCAATCAGCCCCAGCATTTT
TRBJ1-2,once,NA,TRBV3-1/TRBV3-2,CASSPGSLYGYTF,TGTGCCAGCAGCCCGGGATCACTTTATGGCTACACCTTC
TRBJ1-2,NA,NA,TRBV5-1,CASSSHKQTLNYGYTF,TGCGCCAGCAGCTCCCATAAACAAACCCTGAACTATGGCTACACCTTC
TRBJ1-6,NA,NA,TRBV25-1,CASSERGHHSPLHF,TGTGCCAGCAGTGAACGGGGACACCATTCACCCCTCCACTTT
TRBJ1-2,NA,NA,TRBV13,CASSLGREDGYTF,TGTGCCAGCAGCTTAGGCAGGGAGGATGGCTACACCTTC
TRBJ1-5,NA,NA,TRBV28,CASSSGRPQHF,TGTGCCAGCAGTTCGGGAAGGCCCCAGCATTTT
TRBJ2-5,NA,NA,TRBV19,CARRQYSQETQYF,TGTGCCAGGCGACAGTATTCACAAGAGACCCAGTACTTC
TRBJ2-3,NA,TRBD2,TRBV7-2,CASSLVAGGTDTQYF,TGTGCCAGCAGCTTAGTGGCGGGAGGTACGGATACGCAGTATTTT
TRBJ1-2,NA,TRBD1,TRBV2,CASRTRQGRGYTF,TGTGCCAGCAGGACTAGACAGGGTAGAGGCTACACCTTC
TRBJ1-1,NA,NA,TRBV4-1,CASSQGLSESRQGPEAFF,TGCGCCAGCAGCCAAGGCTTATCCGAGTCCCGCCAGGGCCCTGAAGCTTTCTTT
TRBJ1-1,once,TRBD1,TRBV27,CASSPGQVRMNTEAFF,TGTGCCAGCAGTCCCGGACAGGTGAGAATGAACACTGAAGCTTTCTTT
TRBJ2-7,NA,TRBD1,TRBV6-7,CASSYLKPGQGDEQYF,TGTGCCAGCAGTTACCTCAAACCGGGACAGGGTGACGAGCAGTACTTC
TRBJ1-5,NA,TRBD1,TRBV2,CASSEGQGTQPQHF,TGTGCCAGCAGTGAGGGACAGGGTACGCAGCCCCAGCATTTT
TRBJ2-3,NA,TRBD2,TRBV5-4,CASSPRPLRAGGRDRDTQYF,TGTGCCAGCAGCCCGAGACCCCTAAGAGCGGGGGGTCGGGACAGAGATACGCAGTATTTT
TRBJ2-1,NA,NA,TRBV7-6,CASSTRGSGSSYNEQFF,TGTGCCAGCAGCACAAGGGGTTCAGGAAGCTCCTACAATGAGCAGTTCTTC
TRBJ1-2,NA,NA,TRBV4-1,CASSRALGGQNYGYTF,TGCGCCAGCAGCCGCGCTTTGGGAGGGCAGAACTATGGCTACACCTTC
TRBJ1-1,once,NA,TRBV28,CASSLSRWGRADTEAFF,TGTGCCAGCAGTTTGAGTAGATGGGGGCGCGCGGACACTGAAGCTTTCTTT
TRBJ1-2,NA,NA,TRBV9,CASSVVAGDPANYGYTF,TGTGCCAGCAGCGTAGTTGCAGGGGACCCAGCTAACTATGGCTACACCTTC
TRBJ1-2,NA,TRBD1,TRBV5-1,CASALTPGQAINYGYTF,TGCGCCAGCGCTTTAACTCCGGGACAGGCGATTAACTATGGCTACACCTTC
TRBJ1-1,few,NA,TRBV29-1,CSVSWGPANTEAFF,TGCAGCGTTAGCTGGGGGCCGGCGAACACTGAAGCTTTCTTT
TRBJ1-2,NA,NA,TRBV29-1,CSVTHTGFGYGYTF,TGCAGCGTTACCCACACAGGGTTTGGCTATGGCTACACCTTC
TRBJ1-1,NA,NA,TRBV2,CASLRLVGNTEAFF,TGTGCCAGCTTAAGACTCGTAGGGAACACTGAAGCTTTCTTT
TRBJ1-5,once,NA,TRBV28,CASSNTGYSNQPQHF,TGTGCCAGCAGCAATACAGGGTATAGCAATCAGCCCCAGCATTTT
TRBJ2-2,NA,NA,TRBV4-3,CASSQDILPSTGELFF,TGCGCCAGCAGCCAAGATATACTCCCGAGCACCGGGGAGCTGTTTTTT
TRBJ1-4,NA,NA,TRBV30,CAWRVTGGNEKLFF,TGTGCCTGGAGAGTCACCGGAGGAAATGAAAAACTGTTTTTT
TRBJ2-5,NA,TRBD2,TRBV15,CATSYRSSGLETQYF,TGTGCCACCAGCTACCGGTCTAGCGGCTTAGAGACCCAGTACTTC